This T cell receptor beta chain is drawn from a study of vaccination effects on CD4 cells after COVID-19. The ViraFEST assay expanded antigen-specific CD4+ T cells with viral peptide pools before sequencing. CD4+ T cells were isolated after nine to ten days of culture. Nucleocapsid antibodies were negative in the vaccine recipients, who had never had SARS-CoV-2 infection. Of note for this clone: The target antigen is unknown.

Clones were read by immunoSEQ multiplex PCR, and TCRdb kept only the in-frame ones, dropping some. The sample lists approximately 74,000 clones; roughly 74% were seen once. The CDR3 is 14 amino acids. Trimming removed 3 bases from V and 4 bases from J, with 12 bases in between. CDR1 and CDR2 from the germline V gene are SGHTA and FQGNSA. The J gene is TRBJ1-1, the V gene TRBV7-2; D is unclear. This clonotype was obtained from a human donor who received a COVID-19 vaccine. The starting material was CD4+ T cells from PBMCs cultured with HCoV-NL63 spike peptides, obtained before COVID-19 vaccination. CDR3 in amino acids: CASSFQLGGTEAFF. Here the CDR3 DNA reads TGTGCCAGCAGCTTTCAGCTAGGAGGCACTGAAGCTTTCTTT.